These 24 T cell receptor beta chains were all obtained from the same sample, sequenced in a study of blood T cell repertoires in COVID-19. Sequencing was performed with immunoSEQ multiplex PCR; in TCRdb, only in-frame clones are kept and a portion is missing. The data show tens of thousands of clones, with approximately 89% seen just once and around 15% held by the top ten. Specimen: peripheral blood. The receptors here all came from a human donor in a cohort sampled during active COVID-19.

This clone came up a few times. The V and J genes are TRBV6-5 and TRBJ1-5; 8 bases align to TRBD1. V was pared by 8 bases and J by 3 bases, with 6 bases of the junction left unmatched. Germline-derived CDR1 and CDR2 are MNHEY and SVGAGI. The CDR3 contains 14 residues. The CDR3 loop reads CASARTGNNQPQHF. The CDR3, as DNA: TGTGCCAGCGCACGGACAGGGAACAATCAGCCCCAGCATTTT.

CDR3 sequence: CASSPSGNQPQHF. DNA for the CDR3: TGTGCCAGCTCACCATCTGGCAATCAGCCCCAGCATTTT. The chain has TRBV18 and TRBJ1-5; D is uncertain. Trimming pared 2 bases from V and 2 bases from J, leaving 4 bases between. CDR3 length equals 13 residues. Looked up from germline, CDR1 is KGHSH and CDR2 is LQKENI.

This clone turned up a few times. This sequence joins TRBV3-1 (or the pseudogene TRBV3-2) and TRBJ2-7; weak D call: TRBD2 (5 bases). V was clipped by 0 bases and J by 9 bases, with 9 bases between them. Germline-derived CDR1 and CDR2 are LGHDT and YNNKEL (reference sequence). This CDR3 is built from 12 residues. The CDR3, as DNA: TGTGCCAGCAGCCAAGATTACGCGGGGCAGTACTTC. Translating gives CASSQDYAGQYF.

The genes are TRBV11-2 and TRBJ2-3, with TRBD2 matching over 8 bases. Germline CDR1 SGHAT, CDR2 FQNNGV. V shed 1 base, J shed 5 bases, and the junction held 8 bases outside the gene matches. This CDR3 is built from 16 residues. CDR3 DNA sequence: TGTGCCAGCAGCTTAGTTGGCGGGGGGACGATAGATACGCAGTATTTT. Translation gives CASSLVGGGTIDTQYF. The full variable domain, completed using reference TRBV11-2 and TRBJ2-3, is EAGVAQSPRYKIIEKRQSVAFWCNPISGHATLYWYQQILGQGPKLLIQFQNNGVVDDSQLPKDRFSAERLKGVDSTLKIQPAKLEDSAVYLCASSLVGGGTIDTQYFGPGTRLTVL.

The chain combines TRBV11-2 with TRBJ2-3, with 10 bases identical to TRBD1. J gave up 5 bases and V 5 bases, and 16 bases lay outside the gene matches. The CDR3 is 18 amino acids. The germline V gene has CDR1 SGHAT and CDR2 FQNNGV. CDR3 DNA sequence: TGTGCCAGCAGCCGCGACAGGGGGCCGGGACTGGATCAAGATACGCAGTATTTT. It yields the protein CASSRDRGPGLDQDTQYF.

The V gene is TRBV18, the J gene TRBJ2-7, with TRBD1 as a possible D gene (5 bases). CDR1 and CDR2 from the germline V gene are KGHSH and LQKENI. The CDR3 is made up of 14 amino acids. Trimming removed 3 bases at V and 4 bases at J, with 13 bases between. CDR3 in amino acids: CASSPGSQEYEQYF. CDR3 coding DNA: TGTGCCAGCTCACCGGGGTCACAGGAGTACGAGCAGTACTTC.

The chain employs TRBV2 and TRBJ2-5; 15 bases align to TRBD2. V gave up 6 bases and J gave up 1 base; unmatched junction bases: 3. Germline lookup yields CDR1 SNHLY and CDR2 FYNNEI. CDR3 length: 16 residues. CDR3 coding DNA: TGTGCCAGCAGCCCGGGACTAGCGGGAGGCCAAGAGACCCAGTACTTC. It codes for CASSPGLAGGQETQYF.

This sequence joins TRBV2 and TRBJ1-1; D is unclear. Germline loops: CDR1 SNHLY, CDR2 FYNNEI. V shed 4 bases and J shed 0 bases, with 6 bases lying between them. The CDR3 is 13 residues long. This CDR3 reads CASSGTLNTEAFF. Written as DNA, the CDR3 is TGTGCCAGCAGTGGTACTCTGAACACTGAAGCTTTCTTT.

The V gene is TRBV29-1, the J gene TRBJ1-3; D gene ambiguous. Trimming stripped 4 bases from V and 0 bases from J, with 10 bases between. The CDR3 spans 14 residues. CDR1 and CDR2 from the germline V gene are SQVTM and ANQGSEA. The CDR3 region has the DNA TGCAGCGTTGGAGTTTCTCCCTCTGGAAACACCATATATTTT. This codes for CSVGVSPSGNTIYF.

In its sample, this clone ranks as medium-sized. The CDR3 loop is CASSPSGTSNTEAFF. The CDR3, as DNA: TGTGCCAGTAGTCCCAGCGGGACATCGAACACTGAAGCTTTCTTT. The V gene is TRBV19, the J gene TRBJ1-1; tentatively, D is TRBD1 (6 bases). Germline V gives CDR1 LNHDA, CDR2 SQIVND (reference sequence). The CDR3 runs to 15 residues. The ends were cut back, 5 bases at V and 1 base at J, with 14 bases in the middle.

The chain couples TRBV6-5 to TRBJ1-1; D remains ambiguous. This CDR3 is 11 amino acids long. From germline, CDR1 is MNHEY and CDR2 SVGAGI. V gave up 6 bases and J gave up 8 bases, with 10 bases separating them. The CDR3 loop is CASSSPQEAFF. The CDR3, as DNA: TGTGCCAGCAGCTCCCCACAGGAAGCTTTCTTT.

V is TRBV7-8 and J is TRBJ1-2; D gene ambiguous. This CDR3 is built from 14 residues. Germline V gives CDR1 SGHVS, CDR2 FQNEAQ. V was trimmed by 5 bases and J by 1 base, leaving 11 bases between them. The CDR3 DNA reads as TGTGCCAGCAGCCCTATGGTGAATAACTATGGCTACACCTTC. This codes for CASSPMVNNYGYTF.

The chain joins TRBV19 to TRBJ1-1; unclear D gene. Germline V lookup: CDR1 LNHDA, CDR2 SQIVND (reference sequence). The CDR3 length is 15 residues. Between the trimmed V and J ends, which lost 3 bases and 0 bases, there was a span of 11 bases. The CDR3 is CASSISHLMNTEAFF. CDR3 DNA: TGTGCCAGTAGTATTTCCCACCTAATGAACACTGAAGCTTTCTTT.

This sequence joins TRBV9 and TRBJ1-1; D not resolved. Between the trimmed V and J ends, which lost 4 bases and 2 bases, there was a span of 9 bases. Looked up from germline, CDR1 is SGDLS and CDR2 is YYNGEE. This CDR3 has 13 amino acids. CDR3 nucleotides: TGTGCCAGCAGCCGAAGTAGAAACACTGAAGCTTTCTTT. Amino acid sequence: CASSRSRNTEAFF.

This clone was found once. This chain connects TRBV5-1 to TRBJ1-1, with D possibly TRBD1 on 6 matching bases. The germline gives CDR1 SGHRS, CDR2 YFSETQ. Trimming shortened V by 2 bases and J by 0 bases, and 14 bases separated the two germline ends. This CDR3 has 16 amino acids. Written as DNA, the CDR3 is TGCGCCAGCAGCTTACAACTGACAGGAATGAACACTGAAGCTTTCTTT. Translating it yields CASSLQLTGMNTEAFF.

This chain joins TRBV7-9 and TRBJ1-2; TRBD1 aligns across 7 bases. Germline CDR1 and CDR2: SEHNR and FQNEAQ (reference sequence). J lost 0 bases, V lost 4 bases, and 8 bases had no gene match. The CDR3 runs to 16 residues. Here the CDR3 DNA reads TGTGCCAGCAGCTGGGGAGCGACAGGGACTAACTATGGCTACACCTTC. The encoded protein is CASSWGATGTNYGYTF.

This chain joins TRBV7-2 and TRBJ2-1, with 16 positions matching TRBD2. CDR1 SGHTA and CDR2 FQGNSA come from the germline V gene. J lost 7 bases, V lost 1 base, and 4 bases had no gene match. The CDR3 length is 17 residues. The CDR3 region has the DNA TGTGCCAGCAGCTTAGTTGGGACTAGCGGGGGGGAGAATGAGCAGTTCTTC. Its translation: CASSLVGTSGGENEQFF. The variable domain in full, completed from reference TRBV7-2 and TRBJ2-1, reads GAGVSQSPSNKVTEKGKDVELRCDPISGHTALYWYRQSLGQGLEFLIYFQGNSAPDKSGLPSDRFSAERTGGSVSTLTIQRTQQEDSAVYLCASSLVGTSGGENEQFFGPGTRLTVL.

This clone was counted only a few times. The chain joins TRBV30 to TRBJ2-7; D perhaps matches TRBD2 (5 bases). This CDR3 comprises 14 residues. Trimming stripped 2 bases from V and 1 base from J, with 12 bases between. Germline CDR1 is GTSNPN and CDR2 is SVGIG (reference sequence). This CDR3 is CAWSPLGGSYEQYF. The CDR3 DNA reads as TGTGCCTGGAGTCCTCTAGGCGGGTCCTACGAGCAGTACTTC.

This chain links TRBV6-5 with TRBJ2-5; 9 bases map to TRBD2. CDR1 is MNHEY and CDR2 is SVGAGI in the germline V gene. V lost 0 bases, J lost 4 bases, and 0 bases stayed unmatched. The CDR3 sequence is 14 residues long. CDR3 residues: CASSYSTSGETQYF. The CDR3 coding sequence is TGTGCCAGCAGTTACTCGACTAGCGGAGAGACCCAGTACTTC.

DNA for the CDR3: TGTGCCAGCATATCAGGGAAAGAGACCCAGTACTTC. Amino acids: CASISGKETQYF. V gene TRBV28 combines with J gene TRBJ2-5; a possible D gene is TRBD1 (5 bases). V was trimmed by 7 bases and J by 3 bases, leaving 9 bases between them. This CDR3 comprises 12 residues. Looked up from germline, CDR1 is MDHEN and CDR2 is SYDVKM.

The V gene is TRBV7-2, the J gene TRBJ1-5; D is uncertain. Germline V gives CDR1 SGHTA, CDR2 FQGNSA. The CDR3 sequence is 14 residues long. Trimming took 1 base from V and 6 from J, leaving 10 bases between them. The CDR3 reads CASSLGRNSQPQHF. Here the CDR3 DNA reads TGTGCCAGCAGCTTAGGCAGGAATAGTCAGCCCCAGCATTTT.

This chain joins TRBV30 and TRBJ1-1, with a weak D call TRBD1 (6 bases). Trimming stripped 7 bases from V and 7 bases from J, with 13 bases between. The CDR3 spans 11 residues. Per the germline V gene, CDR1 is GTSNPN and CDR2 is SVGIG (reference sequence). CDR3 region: CAFSPQGEAFF. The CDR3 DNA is TGTGCCTTTTCCCCACAGGGTGAAGCTTTCTTT.

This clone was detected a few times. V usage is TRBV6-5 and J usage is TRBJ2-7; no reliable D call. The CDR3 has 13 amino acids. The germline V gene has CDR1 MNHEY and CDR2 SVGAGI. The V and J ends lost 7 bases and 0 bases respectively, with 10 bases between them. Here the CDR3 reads CASTKPRSYEQYF. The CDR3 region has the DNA TGTGCCAGCACTAAGCCCCGCTCCTACGAGCAGTACTTC.

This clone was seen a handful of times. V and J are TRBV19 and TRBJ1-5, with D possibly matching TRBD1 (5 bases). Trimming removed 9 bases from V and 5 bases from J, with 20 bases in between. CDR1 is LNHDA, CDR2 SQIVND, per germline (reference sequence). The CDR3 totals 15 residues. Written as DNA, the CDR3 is TGTGCCAGCCTCAGCTGGGACGGAGGGGATCAGCCCCAGCATTTT. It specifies CASLSWDGGDQPQHF.